The rows below give T cell receptor beta chains drawn from one sample of a study of OX40 agonist ivuxolimab in advanced cancers. Using immunoSEQ multiplex PCR, the repertoire was profiled, and TCRdb retains in-frame clones only, with some absent. The data show roughly 100,000 clones, about nine tenths seen once. The sample consisted of CD4+ or CD8+ T cells sorted from blood, taken in a trial of the OX40 agonist ivuxolimab. The receptors were gathered from an adult with an advanced solid tumor such as melanoma, head and neck, liver or kidney cancer. Each CDR3 is given with its conserved first and last residue. Each record gives: D gene, V gene, J gene, clone size, CDR3 DNA, CDR3 protein. The D gene is left open where the match is weak. Not all rows give a size; the values are once, few, many and, for expanded clones, a class.

d_call: NA; v_call: TRBV28; j_call: TRBJ1-2; clone_size: once; cdr3_nt: TGTGCCAGCTACGGCCTCAACTATGGCTACACCTTC; cdr3_aa: CASYGLNYGYTF
d_call: NA; v_call: TRBV7-8; j_call: TRBJ2-7; clone_size: NA; cdr3_nt: TGTGCCAGCAGCTTAGCGAGGGGATACGAGCAGTACTTC; cdr3_aa: CASSLARGYEQYF
d_call: NA; v_call: TRBV19; j_call: TRBJ2-3; clone_size: NA; cdr3_nt: TGTGCCAGTAGTCCCGCCCAGGGATTTCATACGCAGTATTTT; cdr3_aa: CASSPAQGFHTQYF
d_call: NA; v_call: TRBV11-2; j_call: TRBJ1-3; clone_size: NA; cdr3_nt: TGTGCCAGCAGCACCATACAGGGCCGCTCTGGAAACACCATATATTTT; cdr3_aa: CASSTIQGRSGNTIYF
d_call: NA; v_call: TRBV5-1; j_call: TRBJ2-5; clone_size: NA; cdr3_nt: TGCGCCAGCAGCTTGGCCCAAAGGACAGCCCAAGAGACCCAGTACTTC; cdr3_aa: CASSLAQRTAQETQYF
d_call: NA; v_call: TRBV28; j_call: TRBJ1-1; clone_size: NA; cdr3_nt: TGTGCCAGCAGTTTGGGGTTGAAGGGAACTGAAGCTTTCTTT; cdr3_aa: CASSLGLKGTEAFF
d_call: NA; v_call: TRBV19; j_call: TRBJ2-6; clone_size: NA; cdr3_nt: TGTGCCAGTATGGGCGGATCTGGGGCCAACGTCCTGACTTTC; cdr3_aa: CASMGGSGANVLTF
d_call: NA; v_call: TRBV18; j_call: TRBJ2-3; clone_size: NA; cdr3_nt: TGTGCCAGCTCACCAGGGGGCACAGATACGCAGTATTTT; cdr3_aa: CASSPGGTDTQYF
d_call: NA; v_call: TRBV6-1; j_call: TRBJ1-6; clone_size: NA; cdr3_nt: TGTGCCAGCTCGCCTACCCGGAATTCACCCCTCCACTTT; cdr3_aa: CASSPTRNSPLHF
d_call: TRBD1; v_call: TRBV6-6; j_call: TRBJ1-2; clone_size: NA; cdr3_nt: TGTGCCAGCAGTTCTGACCCGGGACAGGATAACTATGGCTACACCTTC; cdr3_aa: CASSSDPGQDNYGYTF
d_call: TRBD2; v_call: TRBV10-3; j_call: TRBJ2-5; clone_size: NA; cdr3_nt: TGTGCCACCCGGACTAGCGGGGGGCAGTACCAAGAGACCCAGTACTTC; cdr3_aa: CATRTSGGQYQETQYF
d_call: TRBD1; v_call: TRBV7-2; j_call: TRBJ2-7; clone_size: NA; cdr3_nt: TGTGCCAGCAGCCAGGACAGGGGGCCTTACGAGCAGTACTTC; cdr3_aa: CASSQDRGPYEQYF
d_call: NA; v_call: TRBV10-3; j_call: TRBJ2-3; clone_size: NA; cdr3_nt: TGTGCCATCAGAACAGCAACAGATACGCAGTATTTT; cdr3_aa: CAIRTATDTQYF
d_call: NA; v_call: TRBV5-1; j_call: TRBJ2-5; clone_size: NA; cdr3_nt: TGCGCCAGCACGCAAGGGTGGCAAGAGACCCAGTACTTC; cdr3_aa: CASTQGWQETQYF
d_call: NA; v_call: TRBV7-2; j_call: TRBJ1-1; clone_size: few; cdr3_nt: TGTGCCAGCAGCTTGAGGTGGAACACTGAAGCTTTCTTT; cdr3_aa: CASSLRWNTEAFF
d_call: TRBD1; v_call: TRBV18; j_call: TRBJ2-7; clone_size: NA; cdr3_nt: TGTGCCAGCTCACCAGGCCCGGGACAGGGGGCGAGGGAGCAGTACTTC; cdr3_aa: CASSPGPGQGAREQYF
d_call: TRBD2; v_call: TRBV2; j_call: TRBJ2-2; clone_size: NA; cdr3_nt: TGTGCCAGCACGGAGTCGCTAGCGGCCAACACCGGGGAGCTGTTTTTT; cdr3_aa: CASTESLAANTGELFF
d_call: NA; v_call: TRBV19; j_call: TRBJ2-6; clone_size: NA; cdr3_nt: TGTGCCAGGGACTTCGGGCCACCCCCTGGGGCCAACGTCCTGACTTTC; cdr3_aa: CARDFGPPPGANVLTF
d_call: TRBD2; v_call: TRBV11-2; j_call: TRBJ2-3; clone_size: NA; cdr3_nt: TGTGCCAGCAGCCCACCGGGGGTAGCGGGGACAACAGATACGCAGTATTTT; cdr3_aa: CASSPPGVAGTTDTQYF
d_call: NA; v_call: TRBV19; j_call: TRBJ2-7; clone_size: NA; cdr3_nt: TGTGCCAGTAATGCAGGGCGCGGCTACGAGCAGTACTTC; cdr3_aa: CASNAGRGYEQYF
d_call: NA; v_call: TRBV19; j_call: TRBJ2-3; clone_size: NA; cdr3_nt: TGTGCCAGTAGTTGGACAGCGGACACAGATACGCAGTATTTT; cdr3_aa: CASSWTADTDTQYF
d_call: NA; v_call: TRBV7-2; j_call: TRBJ1-3; clone_size: NA; cdr3_nt: TGTGCCAGCAGCTTAGTTCGGTTAACTGGAAACACCATATATTTT; cdr3_aa: CASSLVRLTGNTIYF
d_call: TRBD2; v_call: TRBV2; j_call: TRBJ2-1; clone_size: NA; cdr3_nt: TGTGCCAGCAGGGACGACGGACTAGCGGGGGCCGTGGAGCAGTTCTTC; cdr3_aa: CASRDDGLAGAVEQFF
d_call: TRBD2; v_call: TRBV5-1; j_call: TRBJ2-7; clone_size: NA; cdr3_nt: TGCGCCAGCAGCTTTCGGGGAGGGGCGAGGGCAATTGCGACCCACGAGCAGTACTTC; cdr3_aa: CASSFRGGARAIATHEQYF
d_call: NA; v_call: TRBV11-3; j_call: TRBJ2-4; clone_size: NA; cdr3_nt: TGTGCCAGCCAGGGGAGCAAAAACATTCAGTACTTC; cdr3_aa: CASQGSKNIQYF
d_call: TRBD1; v_call: TRBV5-1; j_call: TRBJ2-5; clone_size: NA; cdr3_nt: TGCGCCAGCAGCTCAAGGACAGGGGTGGAGACCCAGTACTTC; cdr3_aa: CASSSRTGVETQYF
d_call: NA; v_call: TRBV2; j_call: TRBJ2-2; clone_size: NA; cdr3_nt: TGTGCCAGCAGGCCTCCTGTGGTCACCGGGGAGCTGTTTTTT; cdr3_aa: CASRPPVVTGELFF
d_call: NA; v_call: TRBV28; j_call: TRBJ2-3; clone_size: NA; cdr3_nt: TGTGCCAGCAGTACTCCGGGACCCGGACACACGGATACGCAGTATTTT; cdr3_aa: CASSTPGPGHTDTQYF
d_call: NA; v_call: TRBV27; j_call: TRBJ2-6; clone_size: NA; cdr3_nt: TGTGCCAGCAGGGACAGCTCCCTCTCTGGGGCCAACGTCCTGACTTTC; cdr3_aa: CASRDSSLSGANVLTF
d_call: TRBD2; v_call: TRBV11-2; j_call: TRBJ2-2; clone_size: NA; cdr3_nt: TGTGCCAGCAGCTTAGTCGGGGGGAGGAACACCGGGGAGCTGTTTTTT; cdr3_aa: CASSLVGGRNTGELFF
d_call: NA; v_call: TRBV6-6; j_call: TRBJ1-1; clone_size: NA; cdr3_nt: TGTGCCAGCAAAACCGGGGGATTCAACACTGAAGCTTTCTTT; cdr3_aa: CASKTGGFNTEAFF
d_call: NA; v_call: TRBV19; j_call: TRBJ1-4; clone_size: NA; cdr3_nt: TGTGCCAGTAGTATGAGGGGGATTCCCGAAAAACTGTTTTTT; cdr3_aa: CASSMRGIPEKLFF
d_call: NA; v_call: TRBV2; j_call: TRBJ2-1; clone_size: NA; cdr3_nt: TGTGCCAGCAGTGGGTTGGAGGGCGGGTTCTACAATGAGCAGTTCTTC; cdr3_aa: CASSGLEGGFYNEQFF
d_call: TRBD1; v_call: TRBV6-6; j_call: TRBJ1-6; clone_size: NA; cdr3_nt: TGTGCCGGCCAAGACAGGGAGAATTCACCCCTCCACTTT; cdr3_aa: CAGQDRENSPLHF
d_call: TRBD1; v_call: TRBV9; j_call: TRBJ1-4; clone_size: NA; cdr3_nt: TGTGCCAGCAGCGTATCATCCCGGGACAGGGATGAAAAACTGTTTTTT; cdr3_aa: CASSVSSRDRDEKLFF
d_call: NA; v_call: TRBV4-1; j_call: TRBJ1-5; clone_size: NA; cdr3_nt: TGCGCCAGCAGCCAAGATCAAAACCAGCCCCAGCATTTT; cdr3_aa: CASSQDQNQPQHF
d_call: TRBD1; v_call: TRBV27; j_call: TRBJ2-1; clone_size: NA; cdr3_nt: TGTGCCAGCAGTCACGGCGGACAGGGGGCTTTTGAGCAGTTCTTC; cdr3_aa: CASSHGGQGAFEQFF
d_call: NA; v_call: TRBV5-1; j_call: TRBJ2-2; clone_size: NA; cdr3_nt: TGCGCCAGCAGCATACAGGGCACCGGGGAGCTGTTTTTT; cdr3_aa: CASSIQGTGELFF
d_call: NA; v_call: TRBV6-6; j_call: TRBJ2-7; clone_size: NA; cdr3_nt: TGTGCCAGCAGTCCCGGGGTCAGGGGCTCCTACGAGCAGTACTTC; cdr3_aa: CASSPGVRGSYEQYF
d_call: TRBD1; v_call: TRBV28; j_call: TRBJ1-2; clone_size: NA; cdr3_nt: TGTGCTATCGGACAGGGTCGAATGGAGGGCTACACCTTC; cdr3_aa: CAIGQGRMEGYTF